This entry describes one T cell receptor (beta chain). Germline V gene lookup returns CDR1 SGHTA and CDR2 FQGNSA. CDR3 size: 16 residues. Trimming took off 5 bases at V and 1 base at J, with 15 bases between the two ends. This record comes from a study of blood T cell repertoires in COVID-19. Across the whole study: Spain, Italy and the United States supplied samples that represented acute and convalescent COVID-19.

Authors' analysis steps: Reference gene primer amplification gave estimated nucleated cell counts. Data came from immunoSEQ multiplex PCR; TCRdb stores just in-frame clones and leaves some out. The D gene and trimming were derived from the DNA, and the V and J assignments and clone size from that table. Here the sample spans about 110,000 clones, more than 75% being singletons. The sequence derives from a woman between 35 and 50 years old with acute or convalescent COVID-19. The chain employs TRBV7-2 and TRBJ2-4; the D gene is possibly TRBD2 (5 bases). The specimen sequenced was peripheral blood. The CDR3 DNA reads TGTGCCAGCAGCCCGCGGGCCCTAGGGGCCAAAAACATTCAGTACTTC. Protein sequence: CASSPRALGAKNIQYF.